The T cell receptor (beta chain) described here comes from a study of cytomegalovirus exposure and HLA in healthy donors (dated by TCRdb to the late 2010s). About the study as a whole: An earlier analysis of some 620 of the donors reported approximately 280 Gb of sequence data and some 110 million unique TCR beta sequences obtained from around 180 million T cells. In an earlier analysis of 550 to 700 of the donors, high-throughput TCR beta sequencing was used to judge whether each TCR beta V gene segment behaved as functional or pseudogenic. To predict cytomegalovirus infection status, the study combined high-throughput TCR immunosequencing, statistical association of individual TCRs with disease status, and machine learning. Of the roughly 400 genotyped donors, 75% to 85% were placed in the genetic ancestry cluster associated with self-reported Caucasian donors. Alongside the repertoire data, information on donor age, sex, ethnicity and CMV serostatus was compiled. Along with the approximately 670-subject first cohort, a separate validation cohort of some 130 different subjects was used. Across about 380 genotyped donors of the cohort, an average of approximately 220,000 unique TCR beta nucleotide sequences per donor were sequenced, and around 20% of those sequences were non-productive. A later analysis re-examined previously published TCR beta repertoires from more than 600 donors and added high-resolution HLA genotyping to investigate patterns of TCR occurrence. The T cell repertoires of 666 subjects were profiled by immunosequencing and related to cytomegalovirus serostatus. An early release covering 550 to 700 HLA-typed donors comprised about 300 gigabases of sequencing data and around 80 million unique TCR sequences. HLA typing covered class I and class II loci at four-digit resolution. Rather than using new phenotypic data, the later analysis identified candidate immune exposures from TCR beta sequences and from how often those sequences occurred across donors. The number of donors typed differed by locus, with roughly 620-640 for A, B, C, DRB1 and DQB1, around 560 for DQA1, 600 to 610 for DPA1, and under 490 for DPB1. Genome-wide SNP genotypes for about 60% of the roughly 670 donors were used in a later genetic analysis, which treated that subset as a discovery cohort. The study was designed to test whether signatures of past pathogen exposure could be identified by cataloging public T cell receptors. Every repertoire in the discovery cohort had been generated on one and the same sequencing platform. A few DR-DQ haplotypes were treated as single units for association and clustering because of strong linkage in the cohort.

General study outcomes and caveats: A later analysis found that most CMV-associated TCR beta chains appeared HLA-restricted, with HLA associations seemingly driven largely by CMV exposure. Immune exposure information for the cohort was limited to CMV serostatus. Specific HLA alleles were associated with more than 15,000 TCR beta sequences at a false discovery rate of 0.05 in a later analysis. Because HLA typing was missing for some donors at each locus, association tests included only the typed subset. A cluster of highly shared sequence variants was judged likely to be a technical artifact of the sequencing pipeline. Across donors, most TCR sequences were observed very rarely, whereas some public TCRs were present in many individuals. Correlated functional status among segregating V segments might reflect linkage disequilibrium, but an unknown experimental factor could not be ruled out. A later genetic analysis associated a missense DCLRE1C variant with V-gene and J-gene trimming of TCR beta chains, and an independent cohort replicated the association. In a later analysis, HLA-associated TCR beta chains were found to be more clonally expanded and to have lower generation probabilities than equally common non-associated chains. Three of the identified cytomegalovirus-associated TCR beta chains were confirmed in vitro to be specific for cytomegalovirus antigens. Several of the top co-occurrence clusters appeared to be linked to parvovirus B19, influenza, CMV and Epstein-Barr virus, according to a later analysis. In a later analysis, TCR association rates were found to vary across HLA loci, with the most associated TCRs seen for DRB1 alleles and the fewest for HLA-C alleles. Cytomegalovirus status was reported to be diagnosed by the classifier with high specificity and sensitivity in both the original and validation cohorts. Only TCR beta chains were sequenced in this cohort, and the absence of alpha or paired-chain data limited detectable features. According to the authors, the approach could potentially be generalized to other disease states and immunological phenotypes. In the study, roughly 160 TCR beta chains were listed as associated with cytomegalovirus. When HLA alleles, especially DR and DQ, strongly co-occurred, TCR associations were difficult to assign to individual alleles. Sequencing depth was assumed to be roughly uniform across donors in the presence/absence analyses, though that assumption may not hold. Some IMGT-functional V segments, including TRBV6-2 and TRBV6-3, could not be told apart with the 87-base-pair reads, so those segments were excluded. The earlier analysis of approximately 590 of the donors excluded seventeen rarely observed V segments, including chromosome 9 orphons, because counts were too low. In an earlier analysis of around 600 of the donors, most TCR beta V segments appeared in productive rearrangements about 87% or about 30% of the time, broadly matching IMGT annotations. A further reported finding was that TCR beta sequences accurately predicted the HLA-A and HLA-B alleles for most subjects in the first cohort. In a later genetic analysis, fewer N-insertions in productive TCRs were reported among donors in an Asian-associated ancestry cluster than the approximately 710-donor mean.

Library creation used the immunoSEQ multiplex PCR assay. The multiplex PCR relied on a mix of 60 forward primers for TCR Vbeta segments and 13 reverse primers for TCR Jbeta segments. The CDR3 region of rearranged TCR beta genes was amplified from genomic DNA by a multiplex PCR assay. The amplified TCR beta libraries were sequenced on the Illumina HiSeq System as 87-base-pair reads. Per the authors' processing: Across the roughly 670 repertoires, a later analysis counted 80 million or so unique TCR beta chains, 8.5 million to 12 million of which were shared by at least two donors. Raw reads were error-corrected and collapsed into unique sequences by a nearest-neighbor algorithm in which closely related sequences were merged to remove PCR and sequencing errors. To assign V, D and J gene segments, CDR3 sequences were aligned to IMGT reference sequences. For a sequence to be retained, a match of at least six nucleotides was required to both a V gene segment and a J gene segment. A rearrangement was called productive if the CDR3 had no stop codons and remained in frame with V and J, and every other rearrangement was called non-productive. Following IMGT convention, CDR3 was defined as the stretch from the second conserved V-encoded cysteine to the conserved J-encoded phenylalanine. Sequences without an unambiguous match to a single V gene segment were excluded from the earlier analysis of about 600 of the donors. An earlier analysis of several hundred of the donors called V segments functional above 56.7% productive rearrangements and segregating when the between-donor standard deviation exceeded 5%. A statistical classification framework was developed to diagnose cytomegalovirus status using the catalog of TCR beta chain sequences. A later analysis assigned V and J genes by comparing TCR nucleotide sequences with IMGT/GENE-DB human TR gene sequences. In a later analysis, CDR3 sequences and most-parsimonious VDJ recombination scenarios were assigned using the TCRdist pipeline. In a later analysis, every TCR beta chain was defined by the combination of its CDR3 amino acid sequence and its V-gene family, and reads without a unique V-gene family were dropped. To address suspected cross-contamination and a sequencing artifact, a later analysis removed 592 highly shared, low-generation-probability nucleotide sequences. A later analysis calculated a clonal expansion index for each public chain from normalized within-repertoire ranks of inferred template counts. In a later analysis, generation probabilities were computed with a VDJ recombination model fitted to out-of-frame rearrangements, and the resulting probabilities were checked against IGoR. Hypergeometric tests were used in a later analysis to score TCR-TCR, TCR-HLA and TCR-CMV co-occurrence, with a repertoire-size bias correction applied to the TCR pairs. In a later analysis, false discovery rates were estimated by permuting HLA or CMV assignments 20 times. In a later analysis, co-occurring TCRs were grouped using DBSCAN, with TCRdist sequence similarity added in when clustering inside HLA-allele-positive subsets. Repertoires with fewer than 30,000 or more than 120,000 public chains, plus five repertoires with anomalous nucleotide sharing, were excluded from co-occurrence clustering. Imported from immuneACCESS, the table was reduced by TCRdb to in-frame sequences with V and J called. These copies leave out some clones; in studies compared against another copy, an unresolved V gene accounts for under half, and the cause of the remainder is not known. The DNA gave D and trimming, while V, J and clone size come from that table. For this sample there are fewer than 130,000 clones; around three quarters appear just once. About 3.1% of the sample belongs to the ten largest clones.

The CDR3 runs 15 amino acids, cysteine and phenylalanine included. Just CDR3 DNA is preserved here, 45 bases in frame from base 1. The germline V gene (reference sequence) specifies SGHKS as CDR1 and YYEKEE as CDR2. The junction carries 15 bases between V and J, which are trimmed by 2 bases and 4 bases respectively. In total, fewer than 750 healthy bone marrow donors made up the cohort. At the time of sampling, all cohort members were nominally healthy, though unrecorded immune exposures were likely present. The donor was CMV seronegative and belonged to the group of 352 seronegative cohort members. A peripheral blood sample was provided by each donor, and peripheral blood mononuclear cells were used for TCR beta sequencing. The Qiagen DNeasy Blood Extraction Kit was used to extract genomic DNA from the blood cell samples. A note on this clone: No cognate antigen has been identified for it. Base qualities are not recorded, but no much larger clone differs from it by a single base.

The V and J genes are TRBV5-5 and TRBJ2-5, and the D gene may be TRBD1, 6 bases matching. This clonotype originated in a woman in her 40s in good health and CMV-seronegative. Sequencing used PBMCs. The nucleotide sequence reads TGTGCCAGCAGCTTAAACACAGGGTATGGAGAGACCCAGTACTTC. Its protein product is CASSLNTGYGETQYF.